This T cell receptor beta chain was captured in a study of cytomegalovirus exposure and HLA in healthy donors. Findings and limits, study-wide: Likely technical artifact: a cluster of highly shared sequence variants. Some TCR beta chains (about 170 of them) were listed as cytomegalovirus-associated. Donors belonging to an Asian-associated ancestry cluster reportedly showed fewer N-insertions in productive TCRs than the approximately 700-donor mean, according to what a later analysis found.

A multiplex PCR was run with 60 Vbeta primers and 13 Jbeta primers. Generated by immunoSEQ multiplex PCR, the TCRdb table keeps only in-frame clones and is missing some. This table has 55,000 to 75,000 clones, around two thirds appearing once. The CMV serostatus of this donor was not recorded. Germline CDR1 SNHLY, CDR2 FYNNEI. The junction had 7 bases not matched to a gene; V was cut back by 7 bases and J by 8 bases. This CDR3 spans 12 amino acids. This clone was recorded once. Antigen specificity is unknown. Sequencing was done on a sample of PBMCs. The TCR sequence derives from a human donor in good health. The genes are TRBV2 and TRBJ1-2; 7 bases map to TRBD1. Here the CDR3 DNA reads TGTGCCAGCACCCCAGGGGGGCTCGGCTACACCTTC. It specifies CASTPGGLGYTF.